The 25 T cell receptor beta chains given below trace back to one sample, sequenced in a study of shared clonotypes between healthy human individuals. Libraries were prepared by immunoSEQ multiplex PCR; TCRdb keeps only in-frame clonotypes and omits some of them. The sample contains 950,000 to 1,100,000 clones, about 80% of which appear only once. Material: memory CD4+ T cells sorted from blood. The subset was: CD45RA-negative fraction. Receptors were obtained from a man aged 18 to 29 in good health.

The chain couples TRBV29-1 to TRBJ2-1; 9 nucleotides agree with TRBD2. V was pared by 3 bases and J by 7 bases, with 7 bases of the junction left unmatched. The CDR3 extends over 14 amino acids. Germline loops: CDR1 SQVTM, CDR2 ANQGSEA. CDR3 region: CSVDGTSTLNEQFF. In DNA, the CDR3 is TGCAGCGTTGATGGGACTAGCACCTTGAATGAGCAGTTCTTC.

In its sample, this clone was seen once. The chain recombines TRBV5-6 with TRBJ2-3; no firm D call. Germline V gene sequence: CDR1 SGHDT, CDR2 YYEEEE. V gave up 3 bases and J gave up 5 bases, with 4 bases separating them. The CDR3 is 11 amino acids. The CDR3 is CASSYGDTQYF. Here the CDR3 DNA reads TGTGCCAGCAGCTATGGAGATACGCAGTATTTT.

The chain recombines TRBV20-1 with TRBJ2-5; D is unresolved. This CDR3 has 11 amino acids. Germline V gene lookup returns CDR1 DFQATT and CDR2 SNEGSKA (reference sequence). The germline V and J ends were trimmed by 3 bases and 3 bases, with 5 bases remaining between them. The CDR3 DNA sequence: TGCAGTGCTAGGGGCAAAGAGACCCAGTACTTC. Translating gives CSARGKETQYF.

The J gene is TRBJ1-4, the V gene TRBV7-2; D ambiguous. The CDR3 is made up of 14 amino acids. Germline V gene lookup returns CDR1 SGHTA and CDR2 FQGNSA. V lost 3 bases, J lost 7 bases, and 12 bases lay in between. The CDR3 DNA reads TGTGCCAGCAGCTTGGACCGTACTTCTGAAAAACTGTTTTTT. This sequence encodes CASSLDRTSEKLFF.

The CDR3 sequence is CASSVDVVSGANVLTF. The CDR3 nucleotides are TGTGCCAGCAGCGTAGACGTTGTCTCTGGGGCCAACGTCCTGACTTTC. The chain recombines TRBV9 with TRBJ2-6; D is uncertain. This CDR3 spans 16 amino acids. Trimming shortened V by 0 bases and J by 0 bases, and 7 bases separated the two germline ends. Germline-derived CDR1 and CDR2 are SGDLS and YYNGEE.

The chain employs TRBV6-6 and TRBJ1-5; D is uncertain. The CDR3 is 14 amino acids. Trimming took off 5 bases at V and 0 bases at J, with 8 bases between the two ends. In germline, CDR1 is MNHNY, CDR2 SVGAGI (reference sequence). The CDR3 DNA follows: TGTGCCAGCAGTGCCCCCGATAGCAATCAGCCCCAGCATTTT. Protein sequence: CASSAPDSNQPQHF.

The chain has TRBV11-2 and TRBJ2-1, with 7 bases lining up with TRBD2. There are 16 residues in the CDR3. Germline CDR1 SGHAT, CDR2 FQNNGV. Germline trimming cut 2 bases from V and 6 bases from J; bases unmatched to any gene: 10. CDR3 sequence reads: CASSLSFGGWGNEQFF. For the CDR3, the DNA is TGTGCCAGCAGCTTATCCTTCGGGGGGTGGGGCAATGAGCAGTTCTTC.

CDR3 bases: TGTGCCAGCGTGCGGAACACTGAAGCTTTCTTT. It yields the protein CASVRNTEAFF. The J gene is TRBJ1-1, the V gene TRBV28; D is ambiguous. The CDR3 is 11 amino acids. V was pared by 8 bases and J by 1 base, with 5 bases between. The germline V gene encodes CDR1 MDHEN and CDR2 SYDVKM. Using reference TRBV28 and TRBJ1-1 for the parts outside the CDR3, the full variable domain is DVKVTQSSRYLVKRTGEKVFLECVQDMDHENMFWYRQDPGLGLRLIYFSYDVKMKEKGDIPEGYSVSREKKERFSLILESASTNQTSMYLCASVRNTEAFFGQGTRLTVV.

This sequence joins TRBV6-5 and TRBJ2-5, with 7 bases matching TRBD1. Germline trimming cut 5 bases from V and 3 bases from J; bases unmatched to any gene: 0. This CDR3 has 12 amino acids. The germline V gene encodes CDR1 MNHEY and CDR2 SVGAGI. The CDR3 DNA sequence: TGTGCCAGCAGTGGGACAGAAGAGACCCAGTACTTC. This sequence encodes CASSGTEETQYF.

The chain carries TRBV29-1 and TRBJ2-1; the match to TRBD1 covers 8 bases. Losses at the gene ends were 3 bases for V and 3 bases for J; bases not matched to a gene: 4. The CDR3 extends over 14 amino acids. The germline CDR1 and CDR2 sequences are SQVTM and ANQGSEA. The DNA for the CDR3 is TGCAGCGTTGAGGGACAGGAACACTACAATGAGCAGTTCTTC. As protein: CSVEGQEHYNEQFF.

J is TRBJ2-3 and V is TRBV2, with D perhaps given as TRBD1 or TRBD2 (5 bases each). The CDR3 spans 13 residues. Per germline, CDR1 SNHLY and CDR2 FYNNEI. The V end was cut by 4 bases, the J end by 8 bases, with 13 bases between. Here the CDR3 DNA reads TGTGCCAGCAGTGGGGGACGGTCCGGTACGCAGTATTTT. Translating it yields CASSGGRSGTQYF.

Only a few counts were recorded for this clone. The chain combines TRBV7-2 with TRBJ2-7; D is perhaps TRBD2 (5 bases). The germline V gene encodes CDR1 SGHTA and CDR2 FQGNSA. The V gene lost 2 bases and the J gene lost 3 bases, with 14 bases spanning the gap. This CDR3 spans 15 amino acids. The CDR3 reads CASSLRSPSRYEQYF. CDR3 in DNA: TGTGCCAGCAGCTTAAGGTCCCCTAGCCGCTACGAGCAGTACTTC. Variable domain in full (rest from reference TRBV7-2 and TRBJ2-7): GAGVSQSPSNKVTEKGKDVELRCDPISGHTALYWYRQSLGQGLEFLIYFQGNSAPDKSGLPSDRFSAERTGGSVSTLTIQRTQQEDSAVYLCASSLRSPSRYEQYFGPGTRLTVT.

The genes are TRBV5-1 and TRBJ2-3; TRBD2 agrees at 10 bases. V shed 4 bases and J 6 bases; nucleotides not matched to a gene: 8. Per the germline V gene, CDR1 is SGHRS and CDR2 is YFSETQ. The CDR3 consists of 15 residues. CDR3 in amino acids: CASSPLAGVFDTQYF. CDR3 DNA: TGCGCCAGCAGCCCTCTAGCGGGAGTGTTTGATACGCAGTATTTT.

J is TRBJ1-2 and V is TRBV7-3, with D tentatively TRBD1 (6 bases). V was trimmed by 3 bases and J by 7 bases, leaving 12 bases between them. The CDR3 totals 13 residues. Germline loops: CDR1 SGHTA, CDR2 FQGTGA. CDR3 sequence reads: CASSFGGASGYTF. CDR3 sequence (DNA): TGTGCCAGCAGCTTCGGGGGCGCGAGTGGCTACACCTTC.

The chain uses TRBV5-1 and TRBJ2-7; the D gene is possibly TRBD1 (6 bases). This CDR3 contains 19 residues. CDR1 is SGHRS and CDR2 is YFSETQ in the germline V gene. V was pared by 0 bases and J by 3 bases, with 25 bases between. As DNA, the CDR3 is TGCGCCAGCAGCTTGGAGACAGGCCCCTTGGAAGTATTGGTCTACGAGCAGTACTTC. This encodes CASSLETGPLEVLVYEQYF.

This chain connects TRBV7-9 to TRBJ2-7, with D perhaps being TRBD1 or TRBD2 (5 bases each). V lost 4 bases, J lost 0 bases, and 16 bases lay in between. This CDR3 is built from 16 residues. Germline CDR1 SEHNR, CDR2 FQNEAQ (reference sequence). The CDR3 spells CASSSDLGVFSYEQYF. The CDR3 nucleotides are TGTGCCAGCAGCTCCGACTTGGGGGTTTTCTCCTACGAGCAGTACTTC.

The genes are TRBV30 and TRBJ2-1, with D perhaps TRBD2 (6 bases). In germline, CDR1 is GTSNPN, CDR2 SVGIG (reference sequence). The CDR3 is 13 amino acids. V lost 7 bases to trimming and J lost 0 bases, with 10 bases between them. For the CDR3, the DNA is TGTGCCTTAGTAGCGGCCTCCTACAATGAGCAGTTCTTC. This gives the protein CALVAASYNEQFF.

This sequence joins TRBV5-1 and TRBJ2-7; weak D call: TRBD2 (6 bases). Between the trimmed V and J ends, which lost 5 bases and 3 bases, there was a span of 15 bases. The germline V gene has CDR1 SGHRS and CDR2 YFSETQ. The CDR3 runs 14 residues. This CDR3 reads CASREERGGYEQYF. In DNA, the CDR3 is TGCGCCAGCAGGGAAGAAAGGGGAGGCTACGAGCAGTACTTC.

The V call is TRBV5-1, the J call TRBJ2-7, with TRBD1 as a possible D gene (5 bases). V lost 5 bases and J 0 bases, leaving 15 bases between the germline ends. There are 15 residues in the CDR3. Germline V gives CDR1 SGHRS, CDR2 YFSETQ. In nucleotides, the CDR3 is TGCGCCAGCAGTGGGCAGGGCCCGCCCTCCTACGAGCAGTACTTC. The encoded protein is CASSGQGPPSYEQYF.

This clone was observed a handful of times. The J gene is TRBJ2-3, the V gene TRBV5-1, with 7 bases lining up with TRBD1. V shed 5 bases, J shed 0 bases, and the junction held 3 bases outside the gene matches. CDR1 and CDR2 from the germline V gene are SGHRS and YFSETQ. The CDR3 extends over 14 amino acids. CDR3 in DNA: TGCGCCAGCAGTAACAGGGGAAGCACAGATACGCAGTATTTT. This codes for CASSNRGSTDTQYF.

In this sample, this clone turned up many times. The chain couples TRBV7-9 to TRBJ2-1, with D unclear. Germline V gives CDR1 SEHNR, CDR2 FQNEAQ (reference sequence). CDR3 length: 11 amino acids. V was shortened by 5 bases and J by 8 bases, with 7 bases between the two germline ends. CDR3 nucleotide sequence: TGTGCCAGCAGCCGCCTCTATGAGCAGTTCTTC. Translation: CASSRLYEQFF.

This chain joins TRBV5-8 and TRBJ2-5, with 7 bases that match TRBD2. Germline values: CDR1 SGHTS, CDR2 YDEGEE. This CDR3 region has 16 residues. V gave up 1 base and J gave up 2 bases; unmatched junction bases: 8. In DNA form, the CDR3 reads TGTGCCAGCAGCTTGCCGGGGGAGGGGCTACAAGAGACCCAGTACTTC. Residues: CASSLPGEGLQETQYF.

V is TRBV11-2 and J is TRBJ2-1, with D unresolved. The CDR3 spans 14 residues. Germline CDR1 and CDR2: SGHAT and FQNNGV. Trimming shortened V by 0 bases and J by 4 bases, and 7 bases separated the two germline ends. CDR3 loop: CASSLERIYNEQFF. DNA of the CDR3: TGTGCCAGCAGCTTAGAACGGATATACAATGAGCAGTTCTTC.

V and J are TRBV7-3 and TRBJ2-2; 13 bases map to TRBD2. V shed 2 bases and J 6 bases; nucleotides not matched to a gene: 0. CDR3 length equals 15 residues. Germline lookup yields CDR1 SGHTA and CDR2 FQGTGA. Here the CDR3 reads CASSLGTSGAGELFF. In nucleotides, the CDR3 is TGTGCCAGCAGCTTAGGGACTAGCGGGGCCGGGGAGCTGTTTTTT.

As concerns this clone: A read error may account for a junction end that differs from germline. The chain is built from TRBV2 and TRBJ2-5; no firm D call. Germline CDR1 reads SNHLY; CDR2 reads FYNNEI. The CDR3 sequence is 11 residues long. The CDR3 coding sequence is TGTGCCAGCAGTGAAGGGCTCCCCACCAACTTC. Protein sequence: CASSEGLPTNF.